What follows is one T cell receptor (beta chain) and its context. Its antigen is not known. This sample stems from a study of CD8 T cells in Susac syndrome. Study-wide findings and caveats: By the study's own acknowledgment, its TCR sequencing and HLA analysis included relatively few individuals.

The CDR3 has 15 amino acids. Deletions cut 1 base from V and 5 bases from J, with 9 bases between. Germline V lookup: CDR1 SEHNR, CDR2 FQNEAQ (reference sequence). Reverse transcription used roughly 0.45 to 1 ug RNA and random hexamers. An immunoSEQ multiplex PCR generated amplified TCR beta CDR3 products spanning 54 Vbeta and 13 Jbeta. MiXCR was run by TCRdb on the immunoSEQ multiplex PCR reads, yielding one entry per CDR3 protein. Among around 270,000 distinct CDR3 sequences, about 82% were seen once, and the ten largest hold around 0.21%. Sequencing used CD8+ T cells from PBMCs. This chain joins TRBV7-9 and TRBJ1-6; D may be TRBD1 (5 bases). The source of this sequence is a human donor with multiple sclerosis. CDR3 protein: CASSLGTSHNSPLHF. CDR3 sequence (DNA): TGTGCCAGCAGCTTAGGGACATCTCATAATTCACCCCTCCACTTT. The variable domain in full, completed from reference TRBV7-9 and TRBJ1-6, reads DTGVSQNPRHKITKRGQNVTFRCDPISEHNRLYWYRQTLGQGPEFLTYFQNEAQLEKSRLLSDRFSAERPKGSFSTLEIQRTEQGDSAMYLCASSLGTSHNSPLHFGNGTRLTVT.